This T cell receptor (beta chain) was identified in a study of cytomegalovirus exposure and HLA in healthy donors. Points from the study as a whole: In vitro assays verified that three CMV-associated chains recognized CMV antigens specifically.

CDR1 is MDHEN and CDR2 is SYDVKM in the germline V gene. The CDR3 loop spans 12 amino acids. V lost 4 bases, J lost 9 bases, and 5 bases stayed unmatched. Repertoires were generated with immunoSEQ multiplex PCR, while TCRdb's copy carries only in-frame clones and drops some. The repertoire holds tens of thousands of clones, about 82% seen once, with 3% in the top ten. As regards this clone: Its antigen is not identified.

The rearrangement uses TRBV28 and TRBJ1-2; 7 bases align to TRBD1. This TCR was recovered from a man under 40 in good health and CMV-seronegative. Sequenced: PBMCs. In DNA, the CDR3 is TGTGCCAGCAGTTCCTCCAGGGGGAGCTACACCTTC. Encoded protein: CASSSSRGSYTF.